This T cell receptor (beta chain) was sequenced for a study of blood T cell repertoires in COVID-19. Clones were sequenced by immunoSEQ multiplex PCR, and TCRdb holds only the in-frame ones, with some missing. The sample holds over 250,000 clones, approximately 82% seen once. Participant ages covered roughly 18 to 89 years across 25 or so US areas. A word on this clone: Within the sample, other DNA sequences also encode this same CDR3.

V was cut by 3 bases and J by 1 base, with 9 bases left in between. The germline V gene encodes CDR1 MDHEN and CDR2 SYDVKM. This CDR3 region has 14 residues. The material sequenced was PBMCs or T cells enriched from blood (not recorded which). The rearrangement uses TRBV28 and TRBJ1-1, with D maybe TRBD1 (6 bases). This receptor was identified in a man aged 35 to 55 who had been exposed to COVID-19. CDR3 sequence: CASSFPDRNTEAFF. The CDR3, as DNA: TGTGCCAGCAGTTTCCCGGACAGGAACACTGAAGCTTTCTTT.